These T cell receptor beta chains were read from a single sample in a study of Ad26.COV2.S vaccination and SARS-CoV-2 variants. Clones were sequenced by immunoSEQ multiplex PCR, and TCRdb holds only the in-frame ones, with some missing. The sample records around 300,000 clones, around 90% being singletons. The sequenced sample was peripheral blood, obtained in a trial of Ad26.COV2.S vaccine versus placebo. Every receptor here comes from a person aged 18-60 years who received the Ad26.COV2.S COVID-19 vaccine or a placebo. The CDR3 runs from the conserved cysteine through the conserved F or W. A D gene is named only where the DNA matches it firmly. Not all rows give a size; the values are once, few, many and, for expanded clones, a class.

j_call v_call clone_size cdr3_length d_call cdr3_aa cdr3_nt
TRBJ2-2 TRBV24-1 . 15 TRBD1 CATSRGQGFAGELFF TGTGCCACCAGTCGGGGACAGGGGTTCGCCGGGGAGCTGTTTTTT
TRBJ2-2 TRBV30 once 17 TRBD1 CAWRRKSTGSNTGELFF TGTGCCTGGAGGCGCAAATCGACAGGGAGCAACACCGGGGAGCTGTTTTTT
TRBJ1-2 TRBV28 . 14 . CASSLRGTLYGYTF TGTGCCAGCAGTTTACGAGGGACACTCTATGGCTACACCTTC
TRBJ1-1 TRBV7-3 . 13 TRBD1 CASSLRQGTEAFF TGTGCCAGCAGCCTTCGACAGGGCACTGAAGCTTTCTTT
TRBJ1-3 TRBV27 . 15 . CASSAGVSSGNTIYF TGTGCCAGCTCCGCGGGGGTGAGCTCTGGAAACACCATATATTTT
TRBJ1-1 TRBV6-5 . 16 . CASSYSIGVVSTEAFF TGTGCCAGCAGTTACTCGATAGGAGTGGTGAGCACTGAAGCTTTCTTT
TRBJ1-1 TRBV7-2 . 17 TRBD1 CASRRLLMTGRSTEAFF TGTGCCAGCAGACGACTCCTCATGACAGGGAGGAGCACTGAAGCTTTCTTT
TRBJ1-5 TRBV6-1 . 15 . CASFPSGREDQPQHF TGTGCCAGCTTCCCCTCGGGCAGGGAAGATCAGCCCCAGCATTTT
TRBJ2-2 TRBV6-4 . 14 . CASSDSRETGELFF TGTGCCAGCAGTGACAGCAGGGAAACCGGGGAGCTGTTTTTT
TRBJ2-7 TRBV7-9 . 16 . CASSLGLGHSGWEQYF TGTGCCAGCAGCTTAGGTCTGGGACACTCGGGTTGGGAGCAGTACTTC
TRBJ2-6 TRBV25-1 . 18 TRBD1 CASSGYGQGATGANVLTF TGTGCCAGCAGTGGATATGGACAGGGGGCAACTGGGGCCAACGTCCTGACTTTC
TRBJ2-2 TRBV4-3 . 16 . CASSQDFDRRTGELFF TGCGCCAGCAGCCAAGATTTTGACAGACGGACCGGGGAGCTGTTTTTT
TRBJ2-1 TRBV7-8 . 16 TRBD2 CASSLVAGGSHNEQFF TGTGCCAGCAGCTTAGTTGCGGGAGGATCGCACAATGAGCAGTTCTTC
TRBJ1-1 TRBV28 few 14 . CASSPTGLNTEAFF TGTGCCAGCAGTCCCACGGGGTTGAACACTGAAGCTTTCTTT
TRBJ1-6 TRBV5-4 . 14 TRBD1 CASSTTGANSPLHF TGTGCCAGCTCCACGACAGGGGCTAATTCACCCCTCCACTTT
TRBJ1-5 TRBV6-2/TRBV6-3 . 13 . CASSYWGNQPQHF TGTGCCAGCAGTTATTGGGGTAATCAGCCCCAGCATTTT
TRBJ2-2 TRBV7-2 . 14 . CASLEGGLSGELFF TGTGCCTCGTTAGAGGGCGGTTTATCCGGGGAGCTGTTTTTT
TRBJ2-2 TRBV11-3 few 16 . CASSLFGGPTTGELFF TGTGCCAGCAGTCTCTTTGGGGGGCCTACTACCGGGGAGCTGTTTTTT
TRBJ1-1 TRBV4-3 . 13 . CASSRYRNTEAFF TGCGCCAGCAGCCGATACAGGAACACTGAAGCTTTCTTT
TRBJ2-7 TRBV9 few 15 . CASSVEGLRSYEQYF TGTGCCAGCAGCGTAGAGGGGTTACGCTCCTACGAGCAGTACTTC
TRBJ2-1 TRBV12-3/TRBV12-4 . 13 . CASSRGRGNEQFF TGTGCCAGCAGCCGAGGGCGCGGAAATGAGCAGTTCTTC
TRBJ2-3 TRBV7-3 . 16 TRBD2 CASSSAGRGGTDTQYF TGTGCCAGCAGCTCCGCCGGGCGGGGGGGCACAGATACGCAGTATTTT
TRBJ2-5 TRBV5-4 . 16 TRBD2 CASSQSGRQEAETQYF TGTGCCAGCAGCCAAAGCGGGAGGCAGGAGGCGGAGACCCAGTACTTC
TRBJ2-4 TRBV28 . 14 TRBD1 CASSPGGSKNIQYF TGTGCCAGCAGTCCAGGGGGTTCCAAAAACATTCAGTACTTC
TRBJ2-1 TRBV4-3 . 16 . CASSHLNPGMGNEQFF TGCGCCAGCAGCCATCTAAATCCGGGGATGGGGAATGAGCAGTTCTTC
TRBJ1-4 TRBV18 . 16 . CASSPLGQTQDEKLFF TGTGCCAGCTCACCTTTGGGGCAGACGCAGGATGAAAAACTGTTTTTT
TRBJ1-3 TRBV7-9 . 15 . CASTDTGSSGNTIYF TGTGCCAGCACCGATACGGGGAGCTCTGGAAACACCATATATTTT
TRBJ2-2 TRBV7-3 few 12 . CASSLYSGELFF TGTGCCAGCAGCTTATATTCCGGGGAGCTGTTTTTT
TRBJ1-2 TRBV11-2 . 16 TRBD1 CASSPGPGQGMNGYTF TGTGCCAGCAGCCCAGGGCCCGGACAGGGGATGAATGGCTACACCTTC
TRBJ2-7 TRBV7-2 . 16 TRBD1 CASSFGSGQGVYEQYF TGTGCCAGCAGCTTCGGCTCGGGACAGGGGGTTTACGAGCAGTACTTC
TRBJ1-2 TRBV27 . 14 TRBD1 CASSPTQGGGGYTF TGTGCCAGCAGCCCCACTCAGGGGGGCGGAGGCTACACCTTC
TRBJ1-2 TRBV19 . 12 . CASSDPSYGYTF TGTGCCAGTTCTGACCCGTCTTATGGCTACACCTTC
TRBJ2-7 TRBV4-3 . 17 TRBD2 CASSQNHQTSGGREQYF TGCGCCAGCAGCCAAAACCACCAAACTAGCGGAGGTCGCGAGCAGTACTTC
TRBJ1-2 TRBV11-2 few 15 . CASTMEGSSNYGYTF TGTGCCAGCACCATGGAGGGTTCCAGTAACTATGGCTACACCTTC
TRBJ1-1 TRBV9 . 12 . CASSSPGTEAFF TGTGCCAGCAGCTCCCCGGGGACTGAAGCTTTCTTT
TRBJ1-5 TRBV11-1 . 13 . CASSQSRGQPQHF TGTGCCAGCAGCCAAAGCAGGGGCCAGCCCCAGCATTTT
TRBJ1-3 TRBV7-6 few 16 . CASSSTQGHQGNTIYF TGTGCCAGCAGCTCCACCCAGGGGCATCAGGGAAACACCATATATTTT
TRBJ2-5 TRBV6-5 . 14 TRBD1 CASSRGTVQETQYF TGTGCCAGCAGCCGAGGGACAGTTCAAGAGACCCAGTACTTC
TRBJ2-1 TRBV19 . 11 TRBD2 CASSIGTRRFF TGTGCCAGTAGTATCGGGACTAGGAGGTTCTTC
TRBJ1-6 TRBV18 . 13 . CASSPFRDSPLHF TGTGCCAGCTCACCATTCAGGGATTCACCCCTCCACTTT
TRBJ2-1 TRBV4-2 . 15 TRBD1 CASSQDQTGINEQFF TGTGCCAGCAGCCAAGACCAGACAGGGATCAATGAGCAGTTCTTC
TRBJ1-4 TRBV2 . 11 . CASIGDEKLFF TGTGCCAGCATAGGGGATGAAAAACTGTTTTTT
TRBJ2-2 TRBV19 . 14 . CASSTGQGTGELFF TGTGCCAGTAGTACAGGCCAGGGGACCGGGGAGCTGTTTTTT
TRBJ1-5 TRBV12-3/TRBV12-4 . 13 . CASSFGSNQPQHF TGTGCCAGCAGTTTTGGTAGCAATCAGCCCCAGCATTTT